The present entry profiles one TCR beta chain with its context. Its specificity is not known. The sample originates from a study of a mutant IDH1 vaccine in newly diagnosed glioma. Study information: Treated patients comprised around 60% males and 37.5% females, mean age about 44 years. Therapy received beforehand was radiotherapy, temozolomide, or both, with most patients given both.

CDR3 length: 14 amino acids. Germline CDR1 reads SGHVT; CDR2 reads SQSDAQ. V was cut by 5 bases and J by 8 bases, with 18 bases left in between. Repertoires were generated with immunoSEQ multiplex PCR, while TCRdb's copy carries only in-frame clones and drops some. The table records about 69,000 clones, around 87% of them present only once. The time point here: week 35, safety follow-up. Each vaccine dose was 300 ug of mutant IDH1 20-mer peptide, with topical imiquimod. Across weeks 1, 3, 5, 7, 11, 15, 19 and 23, patients received a vaccination each time, eight in all. Diagnosis in the donors showed new WHO grade 3 or 4 astrocytomas that were IDH1-mutant and ATRX-lost.

The V and J genes are TRBV7-4 and TRBJ1-1; no firm D call. This sequence was found in a man aged 25 to 45 with glioma. Material: PBMCs, obtained from a glioma patient whose treatment included an IDH1 peptide vaccine. For the CDR3, the DNA is TGTGCCAGCAGCGACGCCGGGCCAGGCATAGAAGCTTTCTTT. Translation gives CASSDAGPGIEAFF.